The sequence of this TCR beta chain was determined in a study of blood T cells in healthy people across ages. Only a few counts were recorded for this clonotype. V shed 6 bases and J shed 5 bases, with 9 bases lying between them. This CDR3 region has 12 residues. The use of a sample-barcoded 5' primer and a J-beta primer mix characterized a second PCR of about 6 to 12 cycles. From the 5' RACE reads, TCRdb called clonotypes with MiXCR, one entry per CDR3 protein. Among hundreds of thousands of distinct CDR3 sequences listed, 46% were seen once. Sequencing used blood. This TCR derives from a man at least 80 years old in good health. The V call is TRBV12-3 or TRBV12-4, the J call TRBJ2-3; D is uncertain. CDR3 protein: CASRLIRDTQYF. CDR3 in DNA: TGTGCCAGCAGATTAATAAGAGATACGCAGTATTTT.